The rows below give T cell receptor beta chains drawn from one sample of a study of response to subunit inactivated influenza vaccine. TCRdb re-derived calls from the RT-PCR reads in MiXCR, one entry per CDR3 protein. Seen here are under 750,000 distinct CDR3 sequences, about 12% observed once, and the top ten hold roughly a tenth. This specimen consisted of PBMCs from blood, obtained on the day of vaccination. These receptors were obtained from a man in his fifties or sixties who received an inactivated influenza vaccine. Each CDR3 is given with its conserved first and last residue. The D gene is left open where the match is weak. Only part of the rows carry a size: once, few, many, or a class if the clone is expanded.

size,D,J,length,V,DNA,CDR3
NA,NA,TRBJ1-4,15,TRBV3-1,TGTGCCAGCAGCCGGGGACCGGAACATGATGAAAAACTGTTTTTT,CASSRGPEHDEKLFF
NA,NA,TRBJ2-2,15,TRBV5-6,TGTGCCAGCAGCTTCTTAACAAGAGACGCCGGGGAGCTGTTTTTT,CASSFLTRDAGELFF
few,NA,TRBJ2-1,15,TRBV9,TGTGCCAGCAGCGTAGTAACTAGCAGCTACAATGAGCAGTTCTTC,CASSVVTSSYNEQFF
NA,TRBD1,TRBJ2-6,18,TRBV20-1,TGCAGTGCTAGATCCGGGACAGGGGCCACCTCTGGGGCCAACGTCCTGACTTTC,CSARSGTGATSGANVLTF
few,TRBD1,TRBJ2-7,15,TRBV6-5,TGTGCCAGCAGCTACCGGGACAGGCGTACCTACGAGCAGTACTTC,CASSYRDRRTYEQYF
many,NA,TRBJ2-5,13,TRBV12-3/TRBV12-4,TGTGCCAGCAGCACAGGGCCCCAAGAGACCCAGTACTTC,CASSTGPQETQYF
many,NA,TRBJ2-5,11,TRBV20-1,TGCAGTGTTTCGGATCGGGAGACCCAGTACTTC,CSVSDRETQYF
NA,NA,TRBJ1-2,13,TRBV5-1,TGCGCCAGCAGCGTGACGGGGGCAGAAGGCTACACCTTC,CASSVTGAEGYTF
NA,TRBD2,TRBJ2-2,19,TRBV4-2,TGTGCCAGCAGCCCAGGGTCTCAAATAGCGGGGGGTTACACCGGGGAGCTGTTTTTT,CASSPGSQIAGGYTGELFF
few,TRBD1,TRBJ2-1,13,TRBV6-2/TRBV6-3,TGTGCCAGCAGTCTAACAGGGGCACGTGGTCAGTTCTTC,CASSLTGARGQFF
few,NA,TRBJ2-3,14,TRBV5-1,TGCGCCAGCAGCCTTGGAGGTGACTTGGATACGCAGTATTTT,CASSLGGDLDTQYF
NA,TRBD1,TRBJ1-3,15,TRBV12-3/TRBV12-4,TGTGCCAGCAGTTTAAGGACAGGAGCTGGAAACACCATGTATTTT,CASSLRTGAGNTMYF
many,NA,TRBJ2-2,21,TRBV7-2,TGTGCCAGCAGCTTAGCCGTCCTAGGGACTGAACTAGCCGCGAACACCGGGGAGCTGTTTTTT,CASSLAVLGTELAANTGELFF
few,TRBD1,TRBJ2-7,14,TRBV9,TGTGCCAGGTACCCTGACAGGGGCTCCTACGAGCAGTACTTC,CARYPDRGSYEQYF
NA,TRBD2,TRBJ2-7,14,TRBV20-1,TGCAGTGCTAGCCCGGGACTAGCGGGATACGAGCAGTACTTC,CSASPGLAGYEQYF
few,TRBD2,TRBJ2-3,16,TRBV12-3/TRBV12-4,TGTGCCAGCAGTTTTGTGGGACTAGGAAGCTCAGATACGCAGTATTTT,CASSFVGLGSSDTQYF
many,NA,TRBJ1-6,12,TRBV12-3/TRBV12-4,TGTGCCAGCAGTTTCTGGGGAGGTCCCCTCCACTTT,CASSFWGGPLHF
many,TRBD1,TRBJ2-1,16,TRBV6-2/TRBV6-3,TGTGCCAGCAGTTACCCGGACAGGGGGGTTTATAATGAGCAGTTCTTC,CASSYPDRGVYNEQFF
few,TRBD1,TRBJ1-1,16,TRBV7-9,TGTGCCAGCAGCCTTAGGGGGCCGGGGATGAACACTGAAGCTTTCTTT,CASSLRGPGMNTEAFF
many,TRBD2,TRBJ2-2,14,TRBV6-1,TGTGCCAGCAGACTAGCGGGAGGAACCGGGGAGCTGTTTTTT,CASRLAGGTGELFF
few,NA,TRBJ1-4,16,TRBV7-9,TGTGCCAGCAGCTTAGGCCCGGGACGGACTAATGAAAAACTGTTTTTT,CASSLGPGRTNEKLFF
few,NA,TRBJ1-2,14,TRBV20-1,TGCAGTGCTGGGGCTGGGGGCAGAGACTATGGCTACACCTTC,CSAGAGGRDYGYTF
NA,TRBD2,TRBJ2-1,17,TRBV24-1,TGTGCCACCAGTGATTTTGGTAGCGGGGGCCCCTACAATGAGCAGTTCTTC,CATSDFGSGGPYNEQFF
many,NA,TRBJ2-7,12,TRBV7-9,TGTGCCAGCAGTCGCGGCTCCTACGAGCAGTACTTC,CASSRGSYEQYF
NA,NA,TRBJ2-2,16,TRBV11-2,TGTGCCAGCAGACCACGACGTCAAGCGAACACCGGGGAGCTGTTTTTT,CASRPRRQANTGELFF
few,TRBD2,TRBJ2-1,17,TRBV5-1,TGCGCCAGCAGCGCCTCGGAGGGGACTAGCGGGGCCAGACGGCAGTTCTTC,CASSASEGTSGARRQFF
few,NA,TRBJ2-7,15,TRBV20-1,TGCAGTGCTAGAGATTCTCAGAGGAGGGTAGGAGAGCAGTACTTC,CSARDSQRRVGEQYF
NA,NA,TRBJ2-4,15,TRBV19,TGTGCCAGTAGTTCGGCCGGACTAGCCAAAAACATTCAGTACTTC,CASSSAGLAKNIQYF
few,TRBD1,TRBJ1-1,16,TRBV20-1,TGCAGTGCTAGAGGGGGACAGGGGGCAATTGGCACTGAAGCTTTCTTT,CSARGGQGAIGTEAFF
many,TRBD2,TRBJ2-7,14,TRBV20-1,TGCAGTGCGGGAGGCCAGCGGGGGGTTTACGAGCAGTACTTC,CSAGGQRGVYEQYF
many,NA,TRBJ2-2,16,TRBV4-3,TGCGCCAGCAGCCAATTTTGGGGGGGGCCACCGGGGGAGCTGTTTTTT,CASSQFWGGPPGELFF
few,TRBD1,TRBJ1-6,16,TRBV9,TGTGCCAGCAGCGGAGGACAGGGTTTTGGGAATTCACCCCTCCACTTT,CASSGGQGFGNSPLHF
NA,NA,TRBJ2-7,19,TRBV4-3,TGCGCCAGCAGCCAAGATCTTCTAGTCTCAATCGGGGGCTGGAGGGAGCAGTACTTC,CASSQDLLVSIGGWREQYF
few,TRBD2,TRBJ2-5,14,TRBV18,TGTGCCAGCTCAGCACTAGCGCTACAAGAGACCCAGTACTTC,CASSALALQETQYF
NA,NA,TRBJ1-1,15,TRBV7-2,TGTGCCAGCAGCTTAAATTCGGCCCGAAGCACTGAAGCTTTCTTT,CASSLNSARSTEAFF
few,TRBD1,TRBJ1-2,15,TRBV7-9,TGTGCCAGCAGCCATACAAGGACAGGGGACTATGGCTACACCTTC,CASSHTRTGDYGYTF
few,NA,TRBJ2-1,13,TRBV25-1,TGTGCCAGCAGTGGGACTACATACAATGAGCAGTTCTTC,CASSGTTYNEQFF
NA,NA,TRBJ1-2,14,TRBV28,TGTGCCAGCACCCTGGACAGTCTTCAGTATGGCTACACCTTC,CASTLDSLQYGYTF
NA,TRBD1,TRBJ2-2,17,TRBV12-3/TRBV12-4,TGTGCCAGCAGGCCAGGGGGCGCCCTGGGGGGCACCGGGGAGCTGTTTTTT,CASRPGGALGGTGELFF
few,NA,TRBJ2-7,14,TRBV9,TGTGCCAGCAGCATTAGGGACAACTCCTACGAGCAGTACTTC,CASSIRDNSYEQYF
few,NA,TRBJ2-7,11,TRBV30,TGTGCCTGGAGTGGCTCCTACGAGCAGTACTTC,CAWSGSYEQYF
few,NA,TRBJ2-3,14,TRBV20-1,TGCAGTGCTCTTTCGTCGCGGGGCACAGATACGCAGTATTTT,CSALSSRGTDTQYF
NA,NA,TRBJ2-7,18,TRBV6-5,TGTGCCAGCAGTTACAGTGGTGAATCCGGGACTTTCGGCTACGAGCAGTACTTC,CASSYSGESGTFGYEQYF
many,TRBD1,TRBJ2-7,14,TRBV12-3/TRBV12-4,TGTGCCAGCGCCCCAGGACAGGGATTTTACGAGCAGTACTTC,CASAPGQGFYEQYF
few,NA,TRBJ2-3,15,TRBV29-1,TGCAGCGTTGGCCGGGATACGCAGTTCACAGATACGCAGTATTTT,CSVGRDTQFTDTQYF
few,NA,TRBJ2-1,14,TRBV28,TGTGCCAGTTTCGGCGGGCGAGGATACAATGAGCAGTTCTTC,CASFGGRGYNEQFF